This entry describes one T cell receptor (beta chain). Its antigen is unidentified. The source of the sample is a study of glioma-infiltrating T cells after dendritic cell vaccination. Study-wide context: Autologous tumor lysate-pulsed dendritic cell vaccination was given between 2003 and 2012.

Primers: 60 V beta forward and 13 J beta reverse. Method: immunoSEQ multiplex PCR; TCRdb's copy keeps in-frame clones and lacks some. The data hold approximately 100,000 clones, with roughly 83% observed a single time. Study-wide results and caveats: TCR clonality showed no direct relationship with survival.

The CDR3 spans 12 residues. Germline V gene lookup returns CDR1 SGHTA and CDR2 FQGNSA. V was trimmed by 5 bases and J by 6 bases, leaving 11 bases between them. The sample in question was blood, obtained before dendritic cell vaccination. The TCR sequence derives from a human donor with glioblastoma. The chain recombines TRBV7-2 with TRBJ2-7; D may be TRBD2 (6 bases). The CDR3 is CASSLRGLEQYF. The CDR3 nucleotides read TGTGCCAGCAGCCTAAGGGGACTCGAGCAGTACTTC.